These T cell receptor beta chains were read from a single sample in a study of T-cell reconstitution after alpha-beta-depleted transplantation in children. TCRdb redid the calling of the PCR reads with MiXCR, one entry per CDR3 protein. The table has around 380,000 distinct CDR3 sequences, roughly a tenth seen once. The sequencing used PBMCs from the stem cell graft donor, collected from the stem cell graft. Receptor source: a human donor who donated a stem cell graft to a child with acute myeloid leukemia. Both conserved end residues are part of each CDR3. The D gene is left open where the match is weak.

v_gene	d_gene	j_gene	CDR3aa
TRBV4-2	TRBD1	TRBJ2-5	CASSRDGTGGETQYF
TRBV4-1	.	TRBJ1-2	CASSQDGSFSYGYTF
TRBV20-1	.	TRBJ2-1	CSARDNRRYNEQFF
TRBV20-1	TRBD2	TRBJ2-5	CSARPSGRETQYF
TRBV9	.	TRBJ1-2	CASSARPGGQGYTF
TRBV20-1	TRBD2	TRBJ2-4	CSASLELAGLRTKIQYF
TRBV7-2	TRBD1	TRBJ2-1	CASSTVRGRGEQFF
TRBV5-1	TRBD2	TRBJ2-7	CASSLDAGTSGTYEQYF
TRBV20-1	.	TRBJ2-2	CSAPRPPGELFF
TRBV27	TRBD2	TRBJ2-3	CASTLGGDTDTQYF
TRBV29-1	.	TRBJ2-7	CSVEGAAQPGTTYEQYF
TRBV5-6	TRBD1	TRBJ2-3	CASSLRAGGLNTDTQYF
TRBV5-6	TRBD1	TRBJ2-3	CASSLRQGRWDTQYF
TRBV5-6	.	TRBJ2-3	CASSRLSGGGYTDTQYF
TRBV21-1	.	TRBJ2-4	CASSKAVGDRVVRIQYF
TRBV3-1	.	TRBJ2-3	CASSPRTAPSTDTQYF
TRBV9	.	TRBJ1-1	CASSDPSDGPNTEAFF
TRBV6-2/TRBV6-3	TRBD1	TRBJ2-4	CASSGQAQNIQYF
TRBV3-1	TRBD2	TRBJ2-5	CASSQGGTRHETQYF
TRBV20-1	.	TRBJ1-4	CSAYMATNEKLFF
TRBV25-1	.	TRBJ2-2	CASSEQGRTGELFF
TRBV7-9	.	TRBJ2-2	CASRHDRTTGELFF
TRBV27	.	TRBJ2-7	CASSLRDNYEQYF
TRBV12-3/TRBV12-4	TRBD2	TRBJ2-3	CASSFGGGQETDTQYF
TRBV12-3/TRBV12-4	.	TRBJ1-4	CASSFGGMGREKLFF
TRBV9	.	TRBJ2-3	CASSTTGGRADTQYF
TRBV25-1	.	TRBJ2-2	CASSDIRAVAGELFF
TRBV7-2	.	TRBJ2-5	CASSLGFSRGQYF
TRBV2	.	TRBJ1-5	CASRPARVGNQPQHF
TRBV6-1	TRBD2	TRBJ2-5	CASTWGGRETQYF
TRBV10-3	.	TRBJ2-2	CAISEAGRSEGRELFF
TRBV7-8	.	TRBJ2-2	CASGTLANTGELFF
TRBV7-2	.	TRBJ2-1	CASSSPGPSYNEQFF
TRBV2	TRBD2	TRBJ2-7	CASTIGTSWYEQYF
TRBV7-3	.	TRBJ2-3	CASSLTPQQGNTQYF
TRBV7-2	TRBD1	TRBJ2-1	CASSPRTGGNEQFF
TRBV29-1	.	TRBJ1-5	CSVEKGPNQPQHF
TRBV7-2	TRBD2	TRBJ2-1	CASSLVAGGEFF
TRBV21-1	.	TRBJ2-4	CAISVGTSKNIQYF
TRBV6-1	.	TRBJ1-5	CASRRVWGDSNQPQHF
TRBV7-9	.	TRBJ2-5	CASRQNPQETQYF
TRBV10-3	TRBD1	TRBJ2-7	CAIGTGVTYEQYF
TRBV12-3/TRBV12-4	.	TRBJ2-3	CASSLSGVVTDTQYF
TRBV19	TRBD1	TRBJ2-2	CASSPDRVRVGELFF
TRBV12-3/TRBV12-4	.	TRBJ1-2	CASSSIGGYGYTF
TRBV4-2	.	TRBJ1-4	CASSPEETPNEKLFF
TRBV18	.	TRBJ2-3	CASSHGDPDTQYF
TRBV12-3/TRBV12-4	TRBD2	TRBJ2-1	CASSFLSSGYNEQFF
TRBV6-1	.	TRBJ2-3	CASSEASLDTQYF
TRBV20-1	.	TRBJ2-4	CSARDSRGGTRLAKNIQYF
TRBV3-1	TRBD2	TRBJ2-1	CASSQSPSLAGLWFF